This T cell receptor beta chain was retrieved from a study of shared clonotypes between healthy human individuals. Healthy adults negative for HIV, lacking recent acute infections or vaccinations, served as donors. V was clipped by 2 bases and J by 6 bases, with 10 bases between them. CDR3 length equals 13 residues. In germline, CDR1 is MGHRA, CDR2 YSYEKL. Per sorted-subset replicate PCR, input was about 180 ng DNA, representing around 30,000 T cell genomes. Produced via immunoSEQ multiplex PCR; TCRdb's table is partial and in-frame only. The repertoire has 850,000 to 1,200,000 clones, 75% of them found once; the top ten carry over 1.3%. This clone was seen a few times. Its antigen is as yet unknown. Study-wide results and limits: Researchers sampled only blood; tissue repertoires likely differ. Non-shared clonotypes showed lower generation probabilities than clonotypes common to all four donors.

The receptor was derived from a man aged 18 to 30 in good health. The chain carries TRBV4-1 and TRBJ1-2, with D possibly TRBD1 on 6 matching bases. Sequencing input: memory CD4+ T cells sorted from blood. The subset is: CD45RA-negative fraction. As DNA, the CDR3 is TGCGCCAGCAGCCAAACAGGGACGAATGGCTACACCTTC. It specifies CASSQTGTNGYTF.